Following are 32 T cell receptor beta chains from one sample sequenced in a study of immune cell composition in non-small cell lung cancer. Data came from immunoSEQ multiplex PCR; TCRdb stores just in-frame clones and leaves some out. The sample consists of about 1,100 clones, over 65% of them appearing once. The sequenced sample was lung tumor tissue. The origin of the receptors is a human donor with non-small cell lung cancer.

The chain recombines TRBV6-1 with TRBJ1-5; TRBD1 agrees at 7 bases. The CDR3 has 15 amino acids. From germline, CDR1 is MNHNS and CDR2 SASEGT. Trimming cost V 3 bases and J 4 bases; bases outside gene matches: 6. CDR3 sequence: CASSDRDRDNQPQHF. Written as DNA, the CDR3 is TGTGCCAGCAGTGATCGGGACAGAGATAATCAGCCCCAGCATTTT.

The CDR3 DNA reads TGTGCCAGCAGCTTAAGGGACAGGGGAATCCACGAGCAGTACTTC. The encoded protein is CASSLRDRGIHEQYF. The V and J genes are TRBV9 and TRBJ2-7; the match to TRBD1 covers 10 bases. This CDR3 comprises 15 residues. J was trimmed by 5 bases and V by 4 bases; bases with no gene match: 9. Germline-derived CDR1 and CDR2 are SGDLS and YYNGEE.

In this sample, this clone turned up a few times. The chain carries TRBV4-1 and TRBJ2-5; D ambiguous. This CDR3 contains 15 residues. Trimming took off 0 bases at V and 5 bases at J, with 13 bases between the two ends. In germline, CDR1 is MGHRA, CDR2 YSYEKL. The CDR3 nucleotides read TGCGCCAGCAGCCAAGATGGTGGGCCCCGGGAGACCCAGTACTTC. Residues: CASSQDGGPRETQYF.

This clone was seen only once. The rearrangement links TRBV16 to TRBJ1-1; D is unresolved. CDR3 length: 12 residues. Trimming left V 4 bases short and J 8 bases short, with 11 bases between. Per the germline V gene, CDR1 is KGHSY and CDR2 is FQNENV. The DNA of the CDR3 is TGTGCCAGCAGCCTGCCGGGAGTCGAAGCTTTCTTT. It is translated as CASSLPGVEAFF.

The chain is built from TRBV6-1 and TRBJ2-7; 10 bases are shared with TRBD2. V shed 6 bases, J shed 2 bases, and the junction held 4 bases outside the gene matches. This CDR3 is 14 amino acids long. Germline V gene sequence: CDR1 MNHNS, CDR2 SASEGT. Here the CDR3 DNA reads TGTGCCAGCAGCAGGACTAGCGGTACCTACGAGCAGTACTTC. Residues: CASSRTSGTYEQYF.

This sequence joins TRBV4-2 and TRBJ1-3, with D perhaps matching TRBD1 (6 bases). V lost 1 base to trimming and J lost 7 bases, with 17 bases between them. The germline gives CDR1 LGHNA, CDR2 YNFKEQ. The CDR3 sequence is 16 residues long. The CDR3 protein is CASSQGGGGAGNTIYF. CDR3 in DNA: TGTGCCAGCAGCCAAGGTGGAGGGGGGGCCGGGAACACCATATATTTT.

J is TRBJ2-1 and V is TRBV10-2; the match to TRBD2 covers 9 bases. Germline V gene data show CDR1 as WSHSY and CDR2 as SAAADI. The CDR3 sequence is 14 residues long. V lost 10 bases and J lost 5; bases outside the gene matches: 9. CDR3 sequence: CATLSVAGDNEQFF. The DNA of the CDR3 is TGCGCCACCCTCTCGGTAGCGGGAGACAATGAGCAGTTCTTC.

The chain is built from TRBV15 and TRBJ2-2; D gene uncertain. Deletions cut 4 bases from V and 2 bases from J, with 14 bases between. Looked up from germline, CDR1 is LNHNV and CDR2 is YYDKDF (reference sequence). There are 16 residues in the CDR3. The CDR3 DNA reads TGTGCCACCAGCACAGTAATTAACCCCAACACCGGGGAGCTGTTTTTT. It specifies CATSTVINPNTGELFF.

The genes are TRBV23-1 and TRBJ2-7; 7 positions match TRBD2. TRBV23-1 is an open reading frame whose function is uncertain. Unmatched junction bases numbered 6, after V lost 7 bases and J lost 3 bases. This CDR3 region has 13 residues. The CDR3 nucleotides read TGCGCCAGCATCGAGGCTAGCGGCTACGAGCAGTACTTC. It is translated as CASIEASGYEQYF.

The CDR3 is CASSVSQGGLGGYTF. CDR3 sequence (DNA): TGTGCCAGCAGCGTTAGTCAGGGGGGACTGGGAGGCTACACCTTC. The chain couples TRBV9 to TRBJ1-2, with TRBD1 matching over 7 bases. The CDR3 is 15 amino acids. Germline values: CDR1 SGDLS, CDR2 YYNGEE. V gave up 2 bases and J gave up 8 bases; unmatched junction bases: 12.

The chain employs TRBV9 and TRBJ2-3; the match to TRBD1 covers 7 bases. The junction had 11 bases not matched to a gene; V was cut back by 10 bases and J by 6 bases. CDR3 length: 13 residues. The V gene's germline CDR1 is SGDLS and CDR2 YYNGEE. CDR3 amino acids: CAASRQGVDTQYF. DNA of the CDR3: TGTGCCGCAAGCCGGCAGGGGGTGGATACGCAGTATTTT.

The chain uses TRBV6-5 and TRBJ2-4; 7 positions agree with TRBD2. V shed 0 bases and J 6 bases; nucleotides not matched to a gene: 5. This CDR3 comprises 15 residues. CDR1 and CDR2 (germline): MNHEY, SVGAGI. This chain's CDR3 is CASSYSGGEGNIQYF. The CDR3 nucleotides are TGTGCCAGCAGTTACTCGGGCGGGGAGGGAAACATTCAGTACTTC.

Here the CDR3 reads CASSFGSSGVYEQYF. Written as DNA, the CDR3 is TGTGCCAGCAGTTTTGGATCTAGCGGGGTCTACGAGCAGTACTTC. The rearrangement joins TRBV7-2 to TRBJ2-5, with 9 bases aligning to TRBD2. Matching the DNA end better, TRBJ2-7 makes the J call doubtful. This CDR3 has 15 amino acids. Germline V gene sequence: CDR1 SGHTA, CDR2 FQGNSA.

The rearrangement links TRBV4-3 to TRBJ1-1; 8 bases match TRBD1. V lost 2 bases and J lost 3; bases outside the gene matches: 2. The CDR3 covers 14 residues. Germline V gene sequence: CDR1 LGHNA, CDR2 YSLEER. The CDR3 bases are TGCGCCAGCAGCCAACTGACAGGGGACACTGAAGCTTTCTTT. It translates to CASSQLTGDTEAFF.

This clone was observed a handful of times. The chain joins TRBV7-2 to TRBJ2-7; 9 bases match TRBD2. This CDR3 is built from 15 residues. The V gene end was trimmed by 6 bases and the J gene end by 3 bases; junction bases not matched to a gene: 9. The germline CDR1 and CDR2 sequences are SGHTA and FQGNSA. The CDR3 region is CASSFGSSGVYEQYF. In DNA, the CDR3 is TGTGCCAGCAGTTTTGGATCTAGCGGGGTCTACGAGCAGTACTTC.

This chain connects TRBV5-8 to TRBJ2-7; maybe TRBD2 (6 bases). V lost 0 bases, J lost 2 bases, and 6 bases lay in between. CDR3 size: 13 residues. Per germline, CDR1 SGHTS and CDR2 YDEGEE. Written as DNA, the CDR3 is TGTGCCAGCAGCTTGGAGCGGGCCTACGAGCAGTACTTC. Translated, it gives CASSLERAYEQYF. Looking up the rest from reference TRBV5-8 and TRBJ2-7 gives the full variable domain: EAGVTQSPTHLIKTRGQQATLRCSPISGHTSVYWYQQALGLGLQFLLWYDEGEERNRGNFPPRFSGRQFPNYSSELNVNALELEDSALYLCASSLERAYEQYFGPGTRLTVT.

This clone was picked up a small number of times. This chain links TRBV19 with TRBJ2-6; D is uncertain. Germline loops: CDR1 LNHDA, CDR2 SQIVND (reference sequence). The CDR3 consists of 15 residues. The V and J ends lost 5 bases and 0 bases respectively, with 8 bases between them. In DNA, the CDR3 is TGTGCCAGTAGTGCGGTAAACTCTGGGGCCAACGTCCTGACTTTC. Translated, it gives CASSAVNSGANVLTF.

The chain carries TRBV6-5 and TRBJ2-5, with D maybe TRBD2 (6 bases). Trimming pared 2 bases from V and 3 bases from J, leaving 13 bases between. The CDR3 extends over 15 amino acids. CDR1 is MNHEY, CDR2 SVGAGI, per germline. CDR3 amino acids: CASSYRVSGKETQYF. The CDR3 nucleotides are TGTGCCAGCAGTTACCGGGTTAGCGGTAAAGAGACCCAGTACTTC.

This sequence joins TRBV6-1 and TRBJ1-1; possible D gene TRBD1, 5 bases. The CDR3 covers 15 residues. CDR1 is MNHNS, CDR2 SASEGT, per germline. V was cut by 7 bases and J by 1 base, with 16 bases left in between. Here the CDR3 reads CASNDAGQGNTEAFF. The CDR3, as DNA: TGTGCCAGCAACGACGCCGGCCAGGGGAACACTGAAGCTTTCTTT.

As DNA, the CDR3 is TGTGCCAGCTCCCCAACTAGCGGGAGTGTTAATGAGCAGTTCTTC. It is translated as CASSPTSGSVNEQFF. The J gene is TRBJ2-1, the V gene TRBV18; 11 positions match TRBD2. V shed 6 bases and J 7 bases; nucleotides not matched to a gene: 8. The CDR3 is made up of 15 amino acids. The germline gives CDR1 KGHSH, CDR2 LQKENI.

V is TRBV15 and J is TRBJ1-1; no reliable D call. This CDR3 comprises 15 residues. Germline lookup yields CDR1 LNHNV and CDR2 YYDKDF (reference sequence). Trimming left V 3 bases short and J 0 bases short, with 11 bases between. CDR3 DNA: TGTGCCACCAGCAGGGAGGGTACGATGAACACTGAAGCTTTCTTT. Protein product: CATSREGTMNTEAFF.

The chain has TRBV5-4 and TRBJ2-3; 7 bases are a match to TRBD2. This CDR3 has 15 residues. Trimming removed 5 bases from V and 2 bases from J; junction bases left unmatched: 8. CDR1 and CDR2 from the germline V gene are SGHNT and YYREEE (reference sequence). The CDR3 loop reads CASSPGTTYTDTQYF. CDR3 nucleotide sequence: TGTGCCAGCAGTCCCGGGACTACCTACACAGATACGCAGTATTTT.

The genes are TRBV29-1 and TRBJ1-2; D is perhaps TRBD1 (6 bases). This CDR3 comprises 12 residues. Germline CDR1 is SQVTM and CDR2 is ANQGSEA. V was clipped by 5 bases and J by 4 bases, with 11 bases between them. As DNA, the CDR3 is TGCAGCGTTCGGACAGTCCGCTATGGCTACACCTTC. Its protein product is CSVRTVRYGYTF.

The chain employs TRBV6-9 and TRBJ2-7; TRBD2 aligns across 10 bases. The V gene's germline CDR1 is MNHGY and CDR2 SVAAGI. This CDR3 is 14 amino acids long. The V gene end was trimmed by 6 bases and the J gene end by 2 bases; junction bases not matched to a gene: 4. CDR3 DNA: TGTGCCAGCAGCAGGACTAGCGGTACCTACGAGCAGTACTTC. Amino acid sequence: CASSRTSGTYEQYF.

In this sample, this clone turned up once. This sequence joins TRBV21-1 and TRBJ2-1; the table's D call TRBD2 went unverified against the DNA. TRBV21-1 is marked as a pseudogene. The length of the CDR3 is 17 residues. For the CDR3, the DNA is TGTGCCAGCAGCCTAAAGGGACTAGCGAACTCCTACAATGAGCAGTTCTTC. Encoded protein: CASSLKGLANSYNEQFF.

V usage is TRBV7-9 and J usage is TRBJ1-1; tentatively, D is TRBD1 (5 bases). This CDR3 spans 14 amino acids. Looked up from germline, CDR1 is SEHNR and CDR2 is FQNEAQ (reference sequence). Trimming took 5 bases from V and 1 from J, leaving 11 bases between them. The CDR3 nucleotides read TGTGCCAGCAGCCTGGGGGGGTGGAACACTGAAGCTTTCTTT. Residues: CASSLGGWNTEAFF.

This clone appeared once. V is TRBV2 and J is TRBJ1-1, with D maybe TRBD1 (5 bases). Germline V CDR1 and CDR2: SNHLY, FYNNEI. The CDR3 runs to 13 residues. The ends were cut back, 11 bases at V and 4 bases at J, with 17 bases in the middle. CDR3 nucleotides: TGTGCCGGGGCGGGACTAGGACGCACTGAAGCTTTCTTT. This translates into CAGAGLGRTEAFF.

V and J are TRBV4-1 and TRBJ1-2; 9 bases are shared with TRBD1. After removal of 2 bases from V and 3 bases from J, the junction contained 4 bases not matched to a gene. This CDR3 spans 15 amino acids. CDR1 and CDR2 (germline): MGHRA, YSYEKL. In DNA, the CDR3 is TGCGCCAGCAGCCAATCGGGACAGGGCTACTATGGCTACACCTTC. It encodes CASSQSGQGYYGYTF.

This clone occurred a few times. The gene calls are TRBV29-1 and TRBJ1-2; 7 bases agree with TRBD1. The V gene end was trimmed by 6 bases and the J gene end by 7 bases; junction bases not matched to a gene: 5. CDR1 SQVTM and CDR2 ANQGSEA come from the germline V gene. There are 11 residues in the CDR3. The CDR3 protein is CSVTGFFGYTF. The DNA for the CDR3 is TGCAGCGTGACAGGGTTTTTTGGCTACACCTTC.

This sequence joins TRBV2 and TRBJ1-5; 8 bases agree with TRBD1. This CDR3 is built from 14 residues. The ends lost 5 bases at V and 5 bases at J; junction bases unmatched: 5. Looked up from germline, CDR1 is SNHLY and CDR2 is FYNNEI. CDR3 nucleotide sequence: TGTGCCAGCAGTCCGGGACAGGATGATCAGCCCCAGCATTTT. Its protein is CASSPGQDDQPQHF. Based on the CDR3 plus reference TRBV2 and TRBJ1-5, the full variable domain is EPEVTQTPSHQVTQMGQEVILRCVPISNHLYFYWYRQILGQKVEFLVSFYNNEISEKSEIFDDQFSVERPDGSNFTLKIRSTKLEDSAMYFCASSPGQDDQPQHFGDGTRLSIL.

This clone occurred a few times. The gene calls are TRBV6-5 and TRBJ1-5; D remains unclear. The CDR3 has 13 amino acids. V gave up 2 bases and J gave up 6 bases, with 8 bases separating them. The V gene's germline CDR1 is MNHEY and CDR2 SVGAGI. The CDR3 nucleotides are TGTGCCAGCAGTTACGGCCCGGGTCAGCCCCAGCATTTT. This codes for CASSYGPGQPQHF.

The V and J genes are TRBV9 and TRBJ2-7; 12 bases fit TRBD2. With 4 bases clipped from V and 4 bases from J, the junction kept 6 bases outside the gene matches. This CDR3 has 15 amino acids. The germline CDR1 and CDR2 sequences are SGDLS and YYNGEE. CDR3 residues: CASSTRTSGNYEQYF. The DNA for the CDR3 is TGTGCCAGCAGCACCCGGACTAGCGGGAATTACGAGCAGTACTTC.